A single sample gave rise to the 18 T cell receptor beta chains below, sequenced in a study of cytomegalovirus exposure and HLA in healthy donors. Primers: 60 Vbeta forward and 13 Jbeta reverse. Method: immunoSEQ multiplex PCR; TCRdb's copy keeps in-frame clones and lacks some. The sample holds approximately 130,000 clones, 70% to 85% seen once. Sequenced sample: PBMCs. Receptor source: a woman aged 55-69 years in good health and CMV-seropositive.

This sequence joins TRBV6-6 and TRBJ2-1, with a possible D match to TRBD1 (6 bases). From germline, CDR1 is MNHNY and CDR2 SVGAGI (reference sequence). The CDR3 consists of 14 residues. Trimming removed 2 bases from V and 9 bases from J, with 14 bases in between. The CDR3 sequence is CASSYLGQGGEQFF. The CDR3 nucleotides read TGTGCCAGCAGTTACCTGGGTCAAGGGGGTGAGCAGTTCTTC.

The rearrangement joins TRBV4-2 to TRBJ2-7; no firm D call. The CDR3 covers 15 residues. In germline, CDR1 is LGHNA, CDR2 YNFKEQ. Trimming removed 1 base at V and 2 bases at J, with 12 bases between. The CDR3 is CASSQASTFTYEQYF. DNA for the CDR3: TGTGCCAGCAGCCAAGCGTCGACATTTACCTACGAGCAGTACTTC.

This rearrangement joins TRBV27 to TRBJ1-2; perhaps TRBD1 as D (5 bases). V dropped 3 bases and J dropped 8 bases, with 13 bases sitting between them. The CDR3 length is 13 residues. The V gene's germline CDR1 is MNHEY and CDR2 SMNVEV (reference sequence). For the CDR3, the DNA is TGTGCCAGCAGTTTCTGGCAGGGAGGAGGCTACACCTTC. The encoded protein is CASSFWQGGGYTF.

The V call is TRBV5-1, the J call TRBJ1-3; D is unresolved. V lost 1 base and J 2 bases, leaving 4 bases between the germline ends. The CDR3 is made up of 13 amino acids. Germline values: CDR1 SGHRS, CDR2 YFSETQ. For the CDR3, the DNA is TGCGCCAGCAGCTTGACAACTGGAAACACCATATATTTT. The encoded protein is CASSLTTGNTIYF.

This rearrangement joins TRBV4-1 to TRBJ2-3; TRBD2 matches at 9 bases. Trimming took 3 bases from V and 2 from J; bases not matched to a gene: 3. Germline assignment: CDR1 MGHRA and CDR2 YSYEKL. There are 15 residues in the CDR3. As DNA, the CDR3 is TGCGCCAGCAGCCAGAGCGGGGGGAACACAGATACGCAGTATTTT. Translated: CASSQSGGNTDTQYF.

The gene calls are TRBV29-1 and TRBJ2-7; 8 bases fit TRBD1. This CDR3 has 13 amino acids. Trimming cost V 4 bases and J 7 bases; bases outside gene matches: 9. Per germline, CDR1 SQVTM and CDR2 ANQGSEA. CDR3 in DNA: TGCAGCGTTGTACGTCAGGGGGCTGGTGAGCAGTACTTC. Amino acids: CSVVRQGAGEQYF.

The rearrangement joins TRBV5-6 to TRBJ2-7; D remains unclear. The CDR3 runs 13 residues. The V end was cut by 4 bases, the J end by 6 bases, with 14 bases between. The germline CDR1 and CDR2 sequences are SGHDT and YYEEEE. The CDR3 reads CASSGIDKGEQYF. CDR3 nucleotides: TGTGCCAGCAGCGGAATAGACAAAGGCGAGCAGTACTTC.

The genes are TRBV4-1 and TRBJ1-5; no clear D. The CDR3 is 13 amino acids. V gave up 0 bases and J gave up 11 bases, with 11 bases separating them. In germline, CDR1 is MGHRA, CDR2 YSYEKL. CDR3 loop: CASSQDLRFAQHF. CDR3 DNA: TGCGCCAGCAGCCAAGATCTACGGTTTGCCCAGCATTTT.

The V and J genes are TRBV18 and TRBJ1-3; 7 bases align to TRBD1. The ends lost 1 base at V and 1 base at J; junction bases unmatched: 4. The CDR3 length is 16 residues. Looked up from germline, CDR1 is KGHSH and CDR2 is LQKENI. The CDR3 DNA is TGTGCCAGCTCACCACAGGGGGCAAATTCTGGAAACACCATATATTTT. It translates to CASSPQGANSGNTIYF. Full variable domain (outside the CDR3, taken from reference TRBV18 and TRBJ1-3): NAGVMQNPRHLVRRRGQEARLRCSPMKGHSHVYWYRQLPEEGLKFMVYLQKENIIDESGMPKERFSAEFPKEGPSILRIQQVVRGDSAAYFCASSPQGANSGNTIYFGEGSWLTVV.

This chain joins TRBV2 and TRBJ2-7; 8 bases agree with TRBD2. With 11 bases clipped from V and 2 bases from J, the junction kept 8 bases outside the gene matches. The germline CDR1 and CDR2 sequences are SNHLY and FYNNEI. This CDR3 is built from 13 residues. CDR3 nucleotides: TGTGCCTTCTCGGGGACTAGGGCCTACGAGCAGTACTTC. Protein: CAFSGTRAYEQYF.

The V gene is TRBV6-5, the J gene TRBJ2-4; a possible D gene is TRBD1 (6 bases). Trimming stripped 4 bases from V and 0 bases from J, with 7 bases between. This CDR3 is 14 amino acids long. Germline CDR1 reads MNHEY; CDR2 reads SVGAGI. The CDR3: CASSSGVAKNIQYF. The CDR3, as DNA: TGTGCCAGCAGTTCAGGGGTAGCCAAAAACATTCAGTACTTC.

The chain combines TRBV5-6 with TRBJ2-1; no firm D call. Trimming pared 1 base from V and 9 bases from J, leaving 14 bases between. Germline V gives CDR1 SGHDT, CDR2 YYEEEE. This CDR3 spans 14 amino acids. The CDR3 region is CASSLPWASFEQFF. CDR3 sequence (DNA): TGTGCCAGCAGCTTGCCTTGGGCATCTTTTGAGCAGTTCTTC.

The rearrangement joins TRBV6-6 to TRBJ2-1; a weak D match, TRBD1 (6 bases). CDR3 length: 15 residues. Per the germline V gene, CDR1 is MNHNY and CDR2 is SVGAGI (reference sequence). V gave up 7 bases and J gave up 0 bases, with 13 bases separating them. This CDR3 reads CASTDRTSSYNEQFF. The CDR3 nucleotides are TGTGCCAGCACCGACAGGACCAGCTCCTACAATGAGCAGTTCTTC.

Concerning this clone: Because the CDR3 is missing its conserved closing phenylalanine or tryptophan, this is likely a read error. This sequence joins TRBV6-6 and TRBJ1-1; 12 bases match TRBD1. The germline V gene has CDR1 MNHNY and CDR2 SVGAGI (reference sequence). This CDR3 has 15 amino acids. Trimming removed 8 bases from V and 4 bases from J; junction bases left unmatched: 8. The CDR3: CASGGDRGLATEAFL. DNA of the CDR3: TGTGCCAGCGGTGGGGACAGGGGGCTGGCCACTGAAGCTTTCCTT.

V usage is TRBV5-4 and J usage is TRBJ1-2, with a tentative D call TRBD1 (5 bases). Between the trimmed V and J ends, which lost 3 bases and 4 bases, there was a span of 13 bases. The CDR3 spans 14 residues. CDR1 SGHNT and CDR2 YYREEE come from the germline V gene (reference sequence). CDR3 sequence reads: CASSSRGELYGYTF. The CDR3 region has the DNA TGTGCCAGCAGCTCGCGGGGGGAACTCTATGGCTACACCTTC.

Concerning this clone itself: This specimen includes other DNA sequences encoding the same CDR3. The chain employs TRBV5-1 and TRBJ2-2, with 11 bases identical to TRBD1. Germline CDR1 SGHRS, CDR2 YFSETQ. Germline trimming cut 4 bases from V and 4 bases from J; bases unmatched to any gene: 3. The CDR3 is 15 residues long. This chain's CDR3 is CASSLGTGGTGELFF. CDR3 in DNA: TGCGCCAGCAGCCTAGGGACAGGGGGCACCGGGGAGCTGTTTTTT.

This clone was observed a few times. The DNA of the CDR3 is TGCAGCGTTGAAGCGGTCGGGACAGAAGAAAAACTGTTTTTT. Encoded protein: CSVEAVGTEEKLFF. The chain joins TRBV29-1 to TRBJ1-4; 7 nucleotides match TRBD1. V shed 1 base and J 8 bases; nucleotides not matched to a gene: 7. The CDR3 has 14 amino acids. Germline CDR1 SQVTM, CDR2 ANQGSEA. Supplemented by reference TRBV29-1 and TRBJ1-4, the full variable domain reads SAVISQKPSRDICQRGTSLTIQCQVDSQVTMMFWYRQQPGQSLTLIATANQGSEATYESGFVIDKFPISRPNLTFSTLTVSNMSPEDSSIYLCSVEAVGTEEKLFFGSGTQLSVL.

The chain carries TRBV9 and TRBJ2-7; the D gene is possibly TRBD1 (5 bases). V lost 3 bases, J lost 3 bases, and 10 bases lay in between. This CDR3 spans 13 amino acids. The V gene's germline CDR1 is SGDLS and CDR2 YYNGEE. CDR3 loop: CASSADTFYEQYF. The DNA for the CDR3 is TGTGCCAGCAGCGCGGACACCTTCTACGAGCAGTACTTC.